The TCR beta chain described here comes from a study of T cell repertoires in cytomegalovirus infection. In the study overall: It was the public TCR beta signatures that indicated both CMV infection and matching HLA type. General study results and limits: Individuals carrying CMV plus the relevant HLA were identified by cumulative frequency of public TCR beta families. In two of eight donors, the top clonotype was HLA-C-restricted CMV-specific.

To note about this clonotype: Its antigen is as yet unknown.

The germline CDR1 and CDR2 sequences are SEHNR and FQNEAQ (reference sequence). CDR3 size: 15 residues. The V and J ends lost 0 bases and 2 bases respectively, with 11 bases between them. TCRdb re-derived calls from the reads in MiXCR, one entry per CDR3 protein. The sample holds around 320,000 distinct CDR3 sequences; 9.5% are singletons and the top ten take around 4.1%. The origin of this receptor is a human donor in good health (CMV status not recorded). Some clones in this sample may be carry-over from other donors' samples. The chain employs TRBV7-9 and TRBJ2-7; D gene unclear. The sequenced material came from PBMCs. This CDR3 is CASSLAFREAYEQYF. CDR3 DNA: TGTGCCAGCAGCTTAGCCTTCAGAGAAGCCTACGAGCAGTACTTC.